A single T cell receptor (beta chain) is shown here with its context. What it binds is not known. The data are from a study of T cell clones after liver transplantation. General study results and limits: Graft donor-reactive T cells may have migrated into the graft rather than being deleted. Compared with third party-reactive sequences, donor-reactive ones declined more, independent of withdrawal success.

V shed 2 bases and J 3 bases; nucleotides not matched to a gene: 3. The germline V gene has CDR1 SNHLY and CDR2 FYNNEI. This CDR3 contains 15 residues. Profiled with immunoSEQ multiplex PCR; TCRdb holds only in-frame clones, not every one. The data show roughly 20,000 clones, with around 90% seen just once and approximately 12% held by the top ten. Sequences were derived from CD8+ T cells from blood, sampled before liver transplant. V and J are TRBV2 and TRBJ2-2, with 7 bases fitting TRBD2. The clonotype comes from a human donor who received a liver transplant. This chain's CDR3 is CASSERDYHTGELFF. DNA for the CDR3: TGTGCCAGCAGTGAAAGGGACTACCACACCGGGGAGCTGTTTTTT. Drawing the rest from reference TRBV2 and TRBJ2-2, the complete variable domain is EPEVTQTPSHQVTQMGQEVILRCVPISNHLYFYWYRQILGQKVEFLVSFYNNEISEKSEIFDDQFSVERPDGSNFTLKIRSTKLEDSAMYFCASSERDYHTGELFFGEGSRLTVL.